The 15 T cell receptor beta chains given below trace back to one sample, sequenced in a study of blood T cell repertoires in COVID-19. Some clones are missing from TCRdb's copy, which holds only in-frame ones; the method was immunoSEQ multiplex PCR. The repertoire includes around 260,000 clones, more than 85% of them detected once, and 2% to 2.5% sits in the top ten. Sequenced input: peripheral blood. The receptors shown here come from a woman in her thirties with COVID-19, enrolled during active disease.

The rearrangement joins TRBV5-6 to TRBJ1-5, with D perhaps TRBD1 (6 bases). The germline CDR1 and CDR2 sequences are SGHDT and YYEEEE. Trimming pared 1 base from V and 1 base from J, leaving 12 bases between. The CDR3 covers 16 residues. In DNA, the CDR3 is TGTGCCAGCAGCTTGCTCGGCCAGGGGAGCAATCAGCCCCAGCATTTT. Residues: CASSLLGQGSNQPQHF.

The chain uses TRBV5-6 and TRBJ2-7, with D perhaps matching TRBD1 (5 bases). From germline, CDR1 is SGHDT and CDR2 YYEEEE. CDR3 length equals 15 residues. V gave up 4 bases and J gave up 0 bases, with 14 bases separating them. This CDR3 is CASSTTGASSYEQYF. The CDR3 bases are TGTGCCAGCAGCACCACAGGAGCAAGCTCCTACGAGCAGTACTTC.

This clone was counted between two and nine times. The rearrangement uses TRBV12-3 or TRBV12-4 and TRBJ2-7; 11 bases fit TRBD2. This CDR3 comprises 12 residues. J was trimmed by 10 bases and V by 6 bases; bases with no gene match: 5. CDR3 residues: CASSQGLAVQYF. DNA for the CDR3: TGTGCCAGCAGCCAGGGACTAGCGGTTCAGTACTTC.

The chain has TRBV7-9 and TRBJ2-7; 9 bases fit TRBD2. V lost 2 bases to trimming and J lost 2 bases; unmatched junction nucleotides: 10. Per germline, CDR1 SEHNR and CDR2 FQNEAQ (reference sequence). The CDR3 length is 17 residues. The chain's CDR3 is CASSLPLAGKNTYEQYF. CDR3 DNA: TGTGCCAGCAGCTTACCGCTAGCGGGAAAAAATACCTACGAGCAGTACTTC.

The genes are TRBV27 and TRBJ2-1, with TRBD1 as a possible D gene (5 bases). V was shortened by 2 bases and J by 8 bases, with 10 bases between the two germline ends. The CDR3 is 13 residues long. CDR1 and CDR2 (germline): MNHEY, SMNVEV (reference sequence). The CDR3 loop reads CASSLRGWDEQFF. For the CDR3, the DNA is TGTGCCAGCAGTTTAAGGGGTTGGGATGAGCAGTTCTTC.

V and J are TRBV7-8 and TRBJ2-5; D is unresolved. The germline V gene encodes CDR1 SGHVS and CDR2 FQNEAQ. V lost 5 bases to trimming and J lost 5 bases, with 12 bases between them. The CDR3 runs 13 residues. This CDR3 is CASSQASRETQYF. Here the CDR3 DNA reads TGTGCCAGCAGCCAAGCCTCGCGGGAGACCCAGTACTTC.

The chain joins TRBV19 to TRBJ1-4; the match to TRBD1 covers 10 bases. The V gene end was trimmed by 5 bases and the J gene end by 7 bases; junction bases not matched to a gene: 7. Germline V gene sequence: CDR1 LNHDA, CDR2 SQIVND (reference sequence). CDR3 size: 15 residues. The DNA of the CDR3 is TGTGCCAGTAGTGATCCGGGACAGGGGACTGAAAAACTGTTTTTT. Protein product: CASSDPGQGTEKLFF.

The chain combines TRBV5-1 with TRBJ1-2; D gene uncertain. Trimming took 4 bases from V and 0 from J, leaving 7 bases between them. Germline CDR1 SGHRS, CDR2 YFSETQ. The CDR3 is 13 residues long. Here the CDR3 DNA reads TGCGCCAGCAGCCCAGACACTAACTATGGCTACACCTTC. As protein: CASSPDTNYGYTF.

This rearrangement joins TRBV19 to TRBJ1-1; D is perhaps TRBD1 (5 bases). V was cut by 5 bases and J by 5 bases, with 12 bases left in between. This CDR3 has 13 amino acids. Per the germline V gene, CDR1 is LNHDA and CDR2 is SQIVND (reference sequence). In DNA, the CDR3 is TGTGCCAGTAGTGACCAGGGTTTAACTGAAGCTTTCTTT. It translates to CASSDQGLTEAFF.

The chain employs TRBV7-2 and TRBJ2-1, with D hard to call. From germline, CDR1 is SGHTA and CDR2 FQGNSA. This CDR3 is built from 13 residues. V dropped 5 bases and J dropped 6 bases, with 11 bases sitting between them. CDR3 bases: TGTGCCAGCAGCCCCACCGTAGTCAATGAGCAGTTCTTC. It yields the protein CASSPTVVNEQFF.

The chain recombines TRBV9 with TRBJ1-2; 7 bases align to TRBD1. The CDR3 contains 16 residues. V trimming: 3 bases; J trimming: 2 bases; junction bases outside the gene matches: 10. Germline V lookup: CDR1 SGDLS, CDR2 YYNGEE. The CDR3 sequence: CASSANDRVGNYGYTF. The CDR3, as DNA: TGTGCCAGCAGCGCCAACGACAGGGTTGGGAACTATGGCTACACCTTC.

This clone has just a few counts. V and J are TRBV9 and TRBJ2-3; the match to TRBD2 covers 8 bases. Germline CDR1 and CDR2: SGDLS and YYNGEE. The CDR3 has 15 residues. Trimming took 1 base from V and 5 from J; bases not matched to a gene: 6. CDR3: CASSVSGSFVDTQYF. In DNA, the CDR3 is TGTGCCAGCAGCGTAAGCGGGAGTTTTGTAGATACGCAGTATTTT.

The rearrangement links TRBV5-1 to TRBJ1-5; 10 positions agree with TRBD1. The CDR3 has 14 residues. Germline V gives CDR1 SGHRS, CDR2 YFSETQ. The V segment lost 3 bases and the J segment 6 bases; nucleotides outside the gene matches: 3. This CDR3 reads CASSSGQGGQPQHF. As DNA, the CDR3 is TGCGCCAGCAGCTCAGGACAGGGGGGTCAGCCCCAGCATTTT.

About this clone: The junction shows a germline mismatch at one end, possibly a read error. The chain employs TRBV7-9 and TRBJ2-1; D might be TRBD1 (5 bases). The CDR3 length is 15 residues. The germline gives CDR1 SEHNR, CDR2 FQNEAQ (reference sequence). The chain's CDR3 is CASTQTGRSSNEQFF. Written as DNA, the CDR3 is TGTGCCAGCACCCAAACAGGACGTTCCTCCAATGAGCAGTTCTTC.

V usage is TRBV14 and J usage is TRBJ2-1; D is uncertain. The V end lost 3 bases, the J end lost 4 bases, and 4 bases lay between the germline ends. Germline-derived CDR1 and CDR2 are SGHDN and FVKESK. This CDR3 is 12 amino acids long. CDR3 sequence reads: CASSHQYNEQFF. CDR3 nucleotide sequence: TGTGCCAGCAGCCACCAATACAATGAGCAGTTCTTC.